This passage covers 2 T cell receptor beta chains from one sample sequenced in a study of control samples from healthy donors and cancer patients. Clones were sequenced by immunoSEQ multiplex PCR, and TCRdb holds only the in-frame ones, with some missing. The sample carries about 120,000 clones, 85% to 95% recorded once. The sequenced sample was blood. These receptors were obtained from a man aged 25 to 40 in good health.

CDR3 region: CASSLWGGTSYNEQFF. Written as DNA, the CDR3 is TGTGCCAGCAGCTTATGGGGTGGGACAAGTTACAATGAGCAGTTCTTC. The chain recombines TRBV7-3 with TRBJ2-1, with TRBD1 as a possible D gene (6 bases). This CDR3 has 16 residues. Germline CDR1 and CDR2: SGHTA and FQGTGA. Trimming removed 2 bases at V and 4 bases at J, with 15 bases between.

The chain links TRBV28 to TRBJ2-7; 8 bases map to TRBD1. This CDR3 is 15 amino acids long. Germline V CDR1 and CDR2: MDHEN, SYDVKM. V shed 2 bases, J shed 2 bases, and the junction held 5 bases outside the gene matches. The CDR3 sequence is CASSLRQGRAYEQYF. The CDR3 bases are TGTGCCAGCAGTTTAAGACAGGGGAGAGCCTACGAGCAGTACTTC.